This TCR beta chain was identified during a study of cytomegalovirus exposure and HLA in healthy donors. Sampled while nominally healthy, donors likely had unrecorded immune exposures. PCR involved 60 Vbeta and 13 Jbeta primers. Method: immunoSEQ multiplex PCR; TCRdb's copy keeps in-frame clones and lacks some. The sample lists 150,000 to 200,000 clones; roughly 73% were seen once. Findings of the study overall: Most TCR sequences proved rare, with some public TCRs found in many donors. A later analysis by the authors found several of the most significant clusters apparently linked to common viral pathogens. Later on, analysis showed that most CMV-associated TCR beta chains appeared to be HLA-restricted.

Germline-derived CDR1 and CDR2 are PRHDT and FYEKMQ (reference sequence). The CDR3 consists of 18 residues. J lost 1 base, V lost 5 bases, and 11 bases had no gene match. Comment on this clone: Its antigen is still unknown.

The chain recombines TRBV13 with TRBJ2-2; 9 bases are shared with TRBD1. The receptor was derived from a woman aged 25 to 39 in good health and CMV-seronegative. The sample consisted of PBMCs. CDR3 coding DNA: TGTGCCAGCAGCCCGCCTTGGGGGACAGGGATGAACACCGGGGAGCTGTTTTTT. Encoded protein: CASSPPWGTGMNTGELFF.